This T cell receptor beta chain was captured by sequencing in a study of shared clonotypes between healthy human individuals. CDR1 and CDR2 (germline): KGHSH, LQKENI. The CDR3 is 15 amino acids. V lost 3 bases to trimming and J lost 11 bases; unmatched junction nucleotides: 15. Whole-study findings and limits: Sampling was confined to blood; repertoires within tissues likely differ.

In replicate PCRs of sorted subsets, about 190 ng DNA, approximately 32,000 T cell genomes, was used. In the original analysis: For the immunoSEQ data, sequences were junction-only without quality scores, so filtering differed. Clones were sequenced by immunoSEQ multiplex PCR, and TCRdb holds only the in-frame ones, with some missing. For V, J and clone size, that table is used; D and trimming come from the DNA. The table includes 2 million to 2.5 million clones, about 94% detected once. To note about this clone: What it binds is not known.

J is TRBJ1-1 and V is TRBV18; TRBD1 aligns across 7 bases. The sequence came from a man aged 18-30 years in good health. Sequencing used naive CD4+ T cells sorted from blood. Subset indicated: CD45RA+ positively selected. CDR3 nucleotide sequence: TGTGCCAGCTCACCTTCAGGAGGGGGCCGGCCGGGGGCTTTCTTT. The encoded protein is CASSPSGGGRPGAFF.